These 26 T cell receptor beta chains share one sample of origin, sequenced in a study of cytotoxic CD8 clonotypes in ibrutinib-treated CLL. Sequencing used immunoSEQ multiplex PCR; TCRdb keeps in-frame clones, though not all of them. The table includes 140,000 or so clones, 79% detected once. This material consisted of PBMCs, taken after 12 months of ibrutinib treatment. These receptors came from a human donor with chronic lymphocytic leukemia.

V is TRBV5-6 and J is TRBJ2-6; TRBD1 matches at 9 bases. The CDR3 runs to 18 residues. J gave up 0 bases and V 4 bases, and 8 bases lay outside the gene matches. CDR1 and CDR2 (germline): SGHDT, YYEEEE. Here the CDR3 DNA reads TGTGCCAGCAGCAAAGAACGGGACAGGGCCTCTGGGGCCAACGTCCTGACTTTC. It is translated as CASSKERDRASGANVLTF.

The rearrangement links TRBV18 to TRBJ2-3; D remains ambiguous. The V end lost 2 bases, the J end lost 2 bases, and 2 bases lay between the germline ends. The CDR3 is made up of 12 amino acids. The germline V gene has CDR1 KGHSH and CDR2 LQKENI. The CDR3, as DNA: TGTGCCAGCTCACCATTCACAGATACGCAGTATTTT. This codes for CASSPFTDTQYF.

The gene calls are TRBV6-1 and TRBJ2-7, with 12 bases aligning to TRBD1. There are 16 residues in the CDR3. Germline CDR1 reads MNHNS; CDR2 reads SASEGT. After removal of 4 bases from V and 7 bases from J, the junction contained 11 bases not matched to a gene. The CDR3 coding sequence is TGTGCCAGCAGTGCCCCCACGGGACAGGGGGCGGGGGAGCAGTACTTC. Translation: CASSAPTGQGAGEQYF.

This chain uses TRBV15 with TRBJ2-7; TRBD2 might be the D (5 bases). Germline V gene lookup returns CDR1 LNHNV and CDR2 YYDKDF (reference sequence). Trimming left V 5 bases short and J 6 bases short, with 17 bases between. This CDR3 region has 14 residues. As DNA, the CDR3 is TGTGCCACCAGCTTTTCGAGGGAAACGGGCGAGCAGTACTTC. It codes for CATSFSRETGEQYF.

The J gene is TRBJ2-7, the V gene TRBV7-9, with unresolved D. V lost 1 base to trimming and J lost 6 bases, with 4 bases between them. From germline, CDR1 is SEHNR and CDR2 FQNEAQ (reference sequence). This CDR3 comprises 11 residues. CDR3 bases: TGTGCCAGCAGCTTAGGACCCGAGCAGTACTTC. Its translation is CASSLGPEQYF. Full variable domain (remainder filled in from reference TRBV7-9 and TRBJ2-7): DTGVSQNPRHKITKRGQNVTFRCDPISEHNRLYWYRQTLGQGPEFLTYFQNEAQLEKSRLLSDRFSAERPKGSFSTLEIQRTEQGDSAMYLCASSLGPEQYFGPGTRLTVT.

V and J are TRBV21-1 and TRBJ2-1; the table's D call of TRBD2 was not tested on the DNA. TRBV21-1 is recorded as a pseudogene. The CDR3 is made up of 20 amino acids. CDR3 sequence (DNA): TGTGCCACTAGCAAGGAAGGGGACAACACTAGCGGGACGGGCAACAATGAGCAGTTCTTC. Its protein is CATSKEGDNTSGTGNNEQFF.

The chain uses TRBV7-8 and TRBJ2-1, with 9 bases matching TRBD1. The CDR3 covers 15 residues. The V gene's germline CDR1 is SGHVS and CDR2 FQNEAQ. V shed 2 bases, J shed 8 bases, and the junction held 7 bases outside the gene matches. The CDR3 DNA sequence: TGTGCCAGCAGCTTACTGGACAGGGGCGGCGATGAGCAGTTCTTC. The encoded protein is CASSLLDRGGDEQFF. The full variable domain, with the rest looked up from reference TRBV7-8 and TRBJ2-1, is GAGVSQSPRYKVAKRGQDVALRCDPISGHVSLFWYQQALGQGPEFLTYFQNEAQLDKSGLPSDRFFAERPEGSVSTLKIQRTQQEDSAVYLCASSLLDRGGDEQFFGPGTRLTVL.

The genes are TRBV6-5 and TRBJ2-3; maybe TRBD2 (6 bases). V lost 2 bases and J lost 5, with 17 bases in between. Germline V gives CDR1 MNHEY, CDR2 SVGAGI. The CDR3 totals 16 residues. CDR3 nucleotides: TGTGCCAGCAGTTACCCTTCCGGGAGAAGGGGAGATACGCAGTATTTT. This codes for CASSYPSGRRGDTQYF.

The chain links TRBV18 to TRBJ2-3; a weak D match, TRBD1 (5 bases). From germline, CDR1 is KGHSH and CDR2 LQKENI. This CDR3 is built from 13 residues. V dropped 5 bases and J dropped 6 bases, with 12 bases sitting between them. The CDR3 sequence is CASSDSFGDTQYF. The CDR3 region has the DNA TGTGCCAGCTCAGACAGCTTCGGGGATACGCAGTATTTT.

The J gene is TRBJ2-5, the V gene TRBV9, with 7 positions matching TRBD2. Looked up from germline, CDR1 is SGDLS and CDR2 is YYNGEE. The CDR3 loop spans 17 amino acids. Trimming took 0 bases from V and 3 from J; bases not matched to a gene: 11. CDR3 sequence (DNA): TGTGCCAGCAGCGTAGAATTTGGGGGAGGGTCCGAAGAGACCCAGTACTTC. Amino acids: CASSVEFGGGSEETQYF. Together with reference TRBV9 and TRBJ2-5, the CDR3 gives the full variable domain: DSGVTQTPKHLITATGQRVTLRCSPRSGDLSVYWYQQSLDQGLQFLIQYYNGEERAKGNILERFSAQQFPDLHSELNLSSLELGDSALYFCASSVEFGGGSEETQYFGPGTRLLVL.

This rearrangement joins TRBV6-1 to TRBJ2-7, with D perhaps given as TRBD1 or TRBD2 (5 bases each). V lost 8 bases and J 4 bases, leaving 18 bases between the germline ends. This CDR3 has 14 residues. The germline V gene has CDR1 MNHNS and CDR2 SASEGT. Here the CDR3 DNA reads TGTGCCAGCCAAGGATGGGGGTTCGGGTACGAGCAGTACTTC. Encoded protein: CASQGWGFGYEQYF.

The chain couples TRBV7-2 to TRBJ2-1, with TRBD2 identical over 8 bases. The CDR3 extends over 18 amino acids. Germline V lookup: CDR1 SGHTA, CDR2 FQGNSA. The V segment lost 6 bases and the J segment 4 bases; nucleotides outside the gene matches: 17. This CDR3 reads CASSRRRREGRGYNEQFF. In DNA form, the CDR3 reads TGTGCCAGCAGTAGACGTAGACGGGAGGGCCGGGGTTACAATGAGCAGTTCTTC.

The CDR3 nucleotides read TGTGCCAGCAGCCCTGGCGTGTCCTACGAGCAGTACTTC. Protein sequence: CASSPGVSYEQYF. This chain connects TRBV11-2 to TRBJ2-7; D remains ambiguous. The germline CDR1 and CDR2 sequences are SGHAT and FQNNGV. V lost 5 bases and J 1 base, leaving 9 bases between the germline ends. This CDR3 has 13 amino acids. Full variable domain (missing parts from reference TRBV11-2 and TRBJ2-7): EAGVAQSPRYKIIEKRQSVAFWCNPISGHATLYWYQQILGQGPKLLIQFQNNGVVDDSQLPKDRFSAERLKGVDSTLKIQPAKLEDSAVYLCASSPGVSYEQYFGPGTRLTVT.

The gene calls are TRBV5-6 and TRBJ1-2, with unresolved D. CDR1 and CDR2 (germline): SGHDT, YYEEEE. The V and J ends lost 3 bases and 1 base respectively, with 7 bases between them. The CDR3 has 13 amino acids. The CDR3 region has the DNA TGTGCCAGCAGCTCTCTCGGTAACTATGGCTACACCTTC. Protein: CASSSLGNYGYTF. The full variable domain, completed using reference TRBV5-6 and TRBJ1-2, is DAGVTQSPTHLIKTRGQQVTLRCSPKSGHDTVSWYQQALGQGPQFIFQYYEEEERQRGNFPDRFSGHQFPNYSSELNVNALLLGDSALYLCASSSLGNYGYTFGSGTRLTVV.

This clone came up a few times. The chain uses TRBV19 and TRBJ2-3; TRBD2 might be the D (5 bases). Trimming shortened V by 3 bases and J by 4 bases, and 17 bases separated the two germline ends. Germline CDR1 and CDR2: LNHDA and SQIVND (reference sequence). CDR3 length equals 16 residues. The CDR3 DNA is TGTGCCAGTAGTATGGAACAAGCGGCAGACCCAGATACGCAGTATTTT. It specifies CASSMEQAADPDTQYF.

This clone was found once. The chain couples TRBV7-3 to TRBJ2-1; 9 bases fit TRBD2. V lost 1 base and J lost 2; bases outside the gene matches: 0. CDR3 length: 15 amino acids. Germline V gene lookup returns CDR1 SGHTA and CDR2 FQGTGA. CDR3 in amino acids: CASSLIAGAYNEQFF. CDR3 DNA sequence: TGTGCCAGCAGCTTAATAGCGGGGGCCTACAATGAGCAGTTCTTC.

This clone occurred a few times. Other DNA sequences in this sample translate to the same CDR3. The DNA of the CDR3 is TGCGCCAGCAGTCCAGGGGTCCAAGAGACCCAGTACTTC. Its translation is CASSPGVQETQYF. The V gene is TRBV5-1, the J gene TRBJ2-5; perhaps TRBD1 as D (6 bases). CDR1 is SGHRS, CDR2 YFSETQ, per germline. Trimming took off 5 bases at V and 1 base at J, with 9 bases between the two ends. The CDR3 extends over 13 amino acids.

CDR3 protein: CASSLGGGQFF. CDR3 nucleotide sequence: TGTGCCAGCAGCTTAGGGGGTGGGCAGTTCTTC. The V and J genes are TRBV11-3 and TRBJ2-1, with D unresolved. Trimming cost V 1 base and J 12 bases, with 7 bases left between them. CDR1 SGHNT and CDR2 YENEEA come from the germline V gene. The CDR3 covers 11 residues.

The table lists this clone with a count of one. The V and J genes are TRBV7-8 and TRBJ2-7; no definite D call. Looked up from germline, CDR1 is SGHVS and CDR2 is FQNEAQ. V lost 1 base and J 2 bases, leaving 9 bases between the germline ends. The CDR3 sequence is 14 residues long. CDR3 residues: CASSLGPGPYEQYF. In nucleotides, the CDR3 is TGTGCCAGCAGCTTAGGTCCGGGTCCCTACGAGCAGTACTTC.

The genes are TRBV18 and TRBJ2-2, with TRBD1 matching 7 bases. The CDR3 length is 16 residues. The V segment lost 6 bases and the J segment 0 bases; nucleotides outside the gene matches: 7. Looked up from germline, CDR1 is KGHSH and CDR2 is LQKENI. The CDR3 loop reads CASSLDRAANTGELFF. The CDR3 bases are TGTGCCAGCTCCCTTGACAGGGCAGCGAACACCGGGGAGCTGTTTTTT. The complete variable domain, with remaining parts taken from reference TRBV18 and TRBJ2-2, reads NAGVMQNPRHLVRRRGQEARLRCSPMKGHSHVYWYRQLPEEGLKFMVYLQKENIIDESGMPKERFSAEFPKEGPSILRIQQVVRGDSAAYFCASSLDRAANTGELFFGEGSRLTVL.

This chain links TRBV7-2 with TRBJ2-1; no clear D. The CDR3 runs to 12 residues. V lost 2 bases and J lost 8, with 7 bases in between. CDR1 is SGHTA, CDR2 FQGNSA, per germline. The CDR3 DNA reads TGTGCCAGCAGCTTATATATGGATGAGCAGTTCTTC. Encoded protein: CASSLYMDEQFF.

The V gene is TRBV30, the J gene TRBJ2-7; D might be TRBD1 (6 bases). The CDR3 has 13 residues. V lost 0 bases and J 1 base, leaving 7 bases between the germline ends. In germline, CDR1 is GTSNPN, CDR2 SVGIG (reference sequence). CDR3: CAWSVQGSYEQYF. The CDR3 DNA reads TGTGCCTGGAGTGTACAGGGATCCTACGAGCAGTACTTC. The full variable domain, with the rest looked up from reference TRBV30 and TRBJ2-7, is SQTIHQWPATLVQPVGSPLSLECTVEGTSNPNLYWYRQAAGRGLQLLFYSVGIGQISSEVPQNLSASRPQDRQFILSSKKLLLSDSGFYLCAWSVQGSYEQYFGPGTRLTVT.

The chain has TRBV5-1 and TRBJ2-1; D may be TRBD1 (6 bases). Germline V gene lookup returns CDR1 SGHRS and CDR2 YFSETQ. This CDR3 region has 12 residues. Trimming stripped 4 bases from V and 9 bases from J, with 11 bases between. The CDR3 sequence is CASSQQGGEQFF. As DNA, the CDR3 is TGCGCCAGCAGCCAACAGGGTGGTGAGCAGTTCTTC.

V usage is TRBV11-3 and J usage is TRBJ2-7, with D uncertain. The CDR3 extends over 14 amino acids. Trimming removed 1 base from V and 2 bases from J, with 9 bases in between. Per germline, CDR1 SGHNT and CDR2 YENEEA. The CDR3, as DNA: TGTGCCAGCAGCTTAGGTCCTAGTCCCTACGAGCAGTACTTC. Amino acids: CASSLGPSPYEQYF.

The chain employs TRBV6-5 and TRBJ1-3; D call uncertain. V dropped 2 bases and J dropped 4 bases, with 9 bases sitting between them. This CDR3 has 14 residues. The germline gives CDR1 MNHEY, CDR2 SVGAGI. In DNA, the CDR3 is TGTGCCAGCAGTTACGGCAGCTACGGAAACACCATATATTTT. This codes for CASSYGSYGNTIYF.

This clone was seen only a few times. The gene calls are TRBV10-1 and TRBJ2-7, with no clear D. V lost 7 bases, J lost 3 bases, and 13 bases lay in between. Germline V gives CDR1 WNHNN, CDR2 SYGVQD (reference sequence). The CDR3 sequence is 13 residues long. CDR3 in amino acids: CASKAVLVYEQYF. The CDR3 DNA sequence: TGCGCCAGCAAGGCGGTTCTGGTCTACGAGCAGTACTTC.